The clone carrying this T cell receptor beta chain was found a few times. This specimen comes from a study of PD-1 blockade in classical Hodgkin lymphoma. Time point meaning: cycle 4 day 1 (C4D1), after about 6 weeks of nivolumab. Following autologous stem cell transplantation, relapse occurred in every patient, and exposure to brentuximab vedotin varied. Some clones are missing from TCRdb's copy, which holds only in-frame ones; the method was immunoSEQ multiplex PCR. In the table there are about 39,000 clones, just over 75% of which are singletons. V was pared by 6 bases and J by 13 bases, with 13 bases between. CDR3 size: 12 residues. Germline values: CDR1 MNHNS, CDR2 SASEGT.

The sample here was peripheral blood mononuclear cells (PBMCs), taken before the fourth cycle of nivolumab. The sequence derives from a human donor with classical Hodgkin lymphoma. The chain links TRBV6-1 to TRBJ1-6; no reliable D call. The CDR3 is CASRKETAPLHF. CDR3 DNA sequence: TGTGCCAGCAGGAAGGAAACAGCGCCCCTCCACTTT.